Listed below are T cell receptor beta chains from one sample, sequenced in a study of cytomegalovirus exposure and HLA in healthy donors. Repertoires were generated with immunoSEQ multiplex PCR, while TCRdb's copy carries only in-frame clones and drops some. The sample records approximately 150,000 clones, approximately 90% being singletons. Source material: PBMCs. The source is a man aged 18 to 35 in good health and CMV-seronegative. Each CDR3 is given with its conserved first and last residue. A D gene is named only where the DNA matches it firmly. Some rows have no size entry. The others give once, few or many, or a class for an expanded clone.

V	size	J	D	CDR3	DNA
TRBV6-5	.	TRBJ1-1	.	CASSYTGNTEAFF	TGTGCCAGCAGTTACACAGGAAACACTGAAGCTTTCTTT
TRBV6-5	.	TRBJ1-6	TRBD1	CASRAGTGGNSPLHF	TGTGCCAGCAGAGCGGGAACAGGGGGCAATTCACCCCTCCACTTT
TRBV5-1	.	TRBJ1-2	.	CASSLAGGDYGYTF	TGCGCCAGCAGCTTGGCCGGGGGGGACTATGGCTACACCTTC
TRBV19	.	TRBJ1-3	.	CASSYGRGPGNTIYF	TGTGCCAGTAGTTATGGGCGGGGCCCTGGAAACACCATATATTTT
TRBV19	.	TRBJ2-7	TRBD1	CASRVGTGAYEQYF	TGTGCCAGTCGAGTCGGGACAGGGGCCTACGAGCAGTACTTC
TRBV7-3	.	TRBJ2-3	TRBD2	CASSSHQLAGGSGTQYF	TGTGCCAGCAGCTCGCATCAACTAGCGGGGGGGTCCGGTACGCAGTATTTT
TRBV6-5	.	TRBJ2-2	.	CASSSFQENTGELFF	TGTGCCAGCAGTTCTTTTCAGGAGAACACCGGGGAGCTGTTTTTT
TRBV4-1	.	TRBJ1-1	.	CASSHGQANTEAFF	TGCGCCAGCAGCCACGGACAAGCGAACACTGAAGCTTTCTTT
TRBV30	.	TRBJ2-3	TRBD2	CAWSAGLAGTDTQYF	TGTGCCTGGAGCGCGGGACTAGCAGGCACAGATACGCAGTATTTT
TRBV5-6	.	TRBJ2-3	.	CASSSGADTQYF	TGTGCCAGCAGTTCAGGCGCGGATACGCAGTATTTT
TRBV5-1	.	TRBJ1-3	.	CASSGELGNTIYF	TGCGCCAGCAGCGGAGAGCTGGGAAACACCATATATTTT
TRBV11-2	.	TRBJ2-1	TRBD1	CASSLWTGHNEQFF	TGTGCCAGCAGCCTTTGGACAGGCCACAATGAGCAGTTCTTC
TRBV7-9	.	TRBJ1-3	.	CASSLLHQHSSGNTIYF	TGTGCCAGCAGCCTACTCCACCAACACAGCTCTGGAAACACCATATATTTT
TRBV9	.	TRBJ1-1	.	CASKGPGETEAFF	TGTGCCAGCAAAGGCCCCGGGGAAACTGAAGCTTTCTTT
TRBV2	.	TRBJ1-1	TRBD1	CASTRQGMDTEAFF	TGTGCCAGCACTCGACAGGGAATGGACACTGAAGCTTTCTTT
TRBV5-8	.	TRBJ2-7	TRBD1	CASSPDRGSNSYEQYF	TGTGCCAGCAGCCCCGACAGGGGATCTAACTCCTACGAGCAGTACTTC
TRBV11-2	once	TRBJ1-5	.	CASSTDAGQPQHF	TGTGCCAGCAGCACTGACGCAGGCCAGCCCCAGCATTTT
TRBV2	.	TRBJ2-7	TRBD2	CASSTSGSYEQYF	TGTGCCAGCAGCACTAGCGGGTCCTACGAGCAGTACTTC
TRBV18	.	TRBJ2-2	TRBD2	CASSPILGLDTGELFF	TGTGCCAGCTCACCTATCTTGGGACTAGACACCGGGGAGCTGTTTTTT
TRBV4-1	.	TRBJ2-1	TRBD2	CASSHPGVAGVNEQFF	TGCGCCAGCAGCCACCCCGGGGTAGCGGGAGTTAATGAGCAGTTCTTC
TRBV11-2	.	TRBJ2-5	TRBD2	CASSLGLAGVIQETQYF	TGTGCCAGCAGCTTGGGACTAGCGGGAGTCATCCAAGAGACCCAGTACTTC
TRBV10-2	.	TRBJ1-3	TRBD1	CASSKGTGSGADTIYF	TGCGCCAGCAGCAAAGGGACAGGCTCGGGGGCGGACACCATATATTTT
TRBV6-5	.	TRBJ2-1	TRBD2	CASSYPSGRNYNEQFF	TGTGCCAGCAGTTACCCCAGCGGGAGGAACTACAATGAGCAGTTCTTC
TRBV7-8	.	TRBJ2-2	TRBD2	CASSSVGLAVTGELFF	TGTGCCAGCAGCTCCGTGGGACTAGCGGTCACCGGGGAGCTGTTTTTT
TRBV6-1	.	TRBJ1-4	.	CATRPGMWEKLFF	TGTGCCACCCGACCAGGGATGTGGGAAAAACTGTTTTTT
TRBV5-1	.	TRBJ2-7	.	CASSLGNSVSYEQYF	TGCGCCAGCAGCTTGGGGAACAGTGTCTCCTACGAGCAGTACTTC
TRBV4-1	.	TRBJ2-2	TRBD1	CASSRGQGVTGELFF	TGCGCCAGCAGCCGGGGACAGGGTGTCACCGGGGAGCTGTTTTTT
TRBV7-7	.	TRBJ2-1	.	CASSAGLLNEQFF	TGTGCCAGCAGCGCGGGACTCCTGAATGAGCAGTTCTTC
TRBV18	.	TRBJ1-4	.	CASSPLTGWDEKLFF	TGTGCCAGCTCACCCTTAACAGGGTGGGATGAAAAACTGTTTTTT
TRBV7-9	.	TRBJ1-3	.	CASSSGGNTIYF	TGTGCCAGCAGCTCCGGTGGAAACACCATATATTTT
TRBV15	.	TRBJ2-1	TRBD2	CATTPGLAGGPFYNEQFF	TGTGCCACCACCCCGGGACTAGCGGGAGGTCCGTTTTACAATGAGCAGTTCTTC
TRBV7-8	.	TRBJ1-1	TRBD1	CASSPRDSLNTEAFF	TGTGCCAGCAGCCCTCGGGACAGCTTGAACACTGAAGCTTTCTTT
TRBV18	.	TRBJ2-7	TRBD2	CASSPTSGGAPFGEQYF	TGTGCCAGCTCACCCACTAGCGGGGGGGCTCCGTTCGGCGAGCAGTACTTC
TRBV6-6	.	TRBJ1-1	.	CASRGTEAFF	TGTGCCAGCAGGGGGACAGAAGCTTTCTTT
TRBV7-9	once	TRBJ2-3	TRBD2	CAGERGVSTDTQYF	TGTGCCGGGGAGCGGGGAGTTAGCACAGATACGCAGTATTTT
TRBV5-1	.	TRBJ2-6	TRBD1	CASSHRDRGSGANVLTF	TGCGCCAGCAGCCACCGGGACAGGGGCTCTGGGGCCAACGTCCTGACTTTC
TRBV9	.	TRBJ1-2	TRBD1	CASSGQGLTRDRGYTF	TGTGCCAGCAGCGGGCAGGGGCTAACTCGGGACAGAGGCTACACCTTC
TRBV21-1	.	TRBJ1-5	.	CASSKDNPGQGGINQPQHF	TGTGCCAGCAGCAAAGATAATCCCGGACAGGGTGGGATCAATCAGCCCCAGCATTTT
TRBV13	.	TRBJ1-2	.	CASSSRGNYGYTF	TGTGCCAGCAGCTCAAGGGGCAACTATGGCTACACCTTC
TRBV6-6	.	TRBJ2-1	TRBD1	CASSRASGTGVNEQFF	TGTGCCAGCAGTAGAGCCTCCGGGACAGGGGTCAATGAGCAGTTCTTC
TRBV7-9	.	TRBJ1-1	.	CASSLAPLVLNTEAFF	TGTGCCAGCAGCTTAGCGCCGTTAGTTTTGAACACTGAAGCTTTCTTT
TRBV6-1	.	TRBJ2-1	TRBD1	CASNPDRGLGNEQFF	TGTGCCAGCAATCCTGACAGGGGGCTGGGGAATGAGCAGTTCTTC
TRBV28	.	TRBJ2-5	.	CASSTRGGAETQYF	TGTGCCAGCAGTACCCGAGGGGGGGCGGAGACCCAGTACTTC
TRBV4-3	once	TRBJ2-5	TRBD2	CASSQDRGGRLGETQYF	TGCGCCAGCAGCCAAGATCGGGGCGGGAGGCTTGGCGAGACCCAGTACTTC
TRBV7-8	.	TRBJ2-5	.	CASSPTLFQETQYF	TGTGCCAGCAGCCCTACACTATTTCAAGAGACCCAGTACTTC
TRBV5-4	.	TRBJ1-1	.	CASSFRVSTEAFF	TGTGCCAGCAGCTTCAGGGTAAGCACTGAAGCTTTCTTT
TRBV7-2	.	TRBJ1-2	TRBD1	CASSRLRDSNGYTF	TGTGCCAGCAGCCGGCTAAGGGACAGCAATGGCTACACCTTC
TRBV4-1	.	TRBJ2-5	TRBD1	CASSQGTGNPETQYF	TGCGCCAGCAGCCAAGGGACAGGGAACCCAGAGACCCAGTACTTC
TRBV5-4	.	TRBJ2-1	TRBD1	CASSSDRASYNEQFF	TGTGCCAGCAGCTCGGACAGGGCCTCCTACAATGAGCAGTTCTTC
TRBV5-1	.	TRBJ2-5	TRBD2	CASSLVGTSGMGRETQYF	TGCGCCAGCAGCTTGGTTGGGACTAGCGGGATGGGCCGGGAGACCCAGTACTTC
TRBV18	.	TRBJ1-1	.	CASSEFNRDTEAFF	TGTGCCAGCTCAGAATTTAACAGGGACACTGAAGCTTTCTTT
TRBV6-1	.	TRBJ2-3	.	CASMWQYTDTQYF	TGTGCCAGCATGTGGCAATACACAGATACGCAGTATTTT
TRBV27	.	TRBJ2-3	.	CASSLRDSDTQYF	TGTGCCAGCAGTTTACGGGACTCCGATACGCAGTATTTT
TRBV2	.	TRBJ2-7	.	CASSDRDGFYEQYF	TGTGCCAGCAGTGACAGGGATGGCTTCTACGAGCAGTACTTC
TRBV19	once	TRBJ2-1	.	CASSIVSRNEQFF	TGTGCCAGTAGTATAGTTAGTAGAAATGAGCAGTTCTTC
TRBV27	.	TRBJ1-1	.	CASSLSTGPNTEAFF	TGTGCCAGCAGTCTATCGACAGGCCCGAACACTGAAGCTTTCTTT
TRBV27	.	TRBJ2-4	TRBD1	CASSCPRQGAWGTKNIQYF	TGTGCCAGCAGTTGTCCCAGACAGGGGGCATGGGGAACCAAAAACATTCAGTACTTC
TRBV5-1	.	TRBJ2-1	TRBD2	CASSLVGRASGGAGEQFF	TGCGCCAGCAGCTTGGTCGGTCGTGCTAGCGGGGGGGCGGGCGAGCAGTTCTTC
TRBV9	.	TRBJ2-3	.	CASSVAGSTDTQYF	TGTGCCAGCAGCGTAGCGGGTAGCACAGATACGCAGTATTTT